These T cell receptor beta chains were read from a single sample in a study of identical twins. TCRdb re-analysed the 5' RACE reads in MiXCR, keeping a single row per CDR3 protein. The sample has under 1 million distinct CDR3 sequences; roughly 12% are singletons. Another study also made use of these data, one on yellow fever vaccine responses in identical twins.

The material sequenced was PBMCs. The receptors here all came from a woman younger than 35 in good health. CDR3s include the opening cysteine and the closing phenylalanine or tryptophan. D genes are given only for firm matches. Only part of the rows carry a size: once, few, many, or a class if the clone is expanded.

d_call	cdr3_length	v_call	clone_size	j_call	cdr3_aa	cdr3_nt
TRBD1	15	TRBV4-1	few	TRBJ1-2	CASSFSGQGRNGYTF	TGCGCCAGCAGCTTTTCGGGACAGGGGCGGAATGGCTACACCTTC
NA	17	TRBV3-1	NA	TRBJ2-6	CASSQVRPTSGANVLTF	TGTGCCAGCAGCCAAGTTAGGCCGACCTCTGGGGCCAACGTCCTGACTTTC
NA	14	TRBV6-5	many	TRBJ1-2	CASSSRGQDYGYTF	TGTGCCAGCAGTTCAAGAGGCCAGGACTATGGCTACACCTTC
NA	14	TRBV9	NA	TRBJ2-2	CASSVRYSTGELFF	TGTGCCAGCAGCGTACGTTATTCCACCGGGGAGCTGTTTTTT
NA	18	TRBV4-1	once	TRBJ2-2	CASSQDGGASAFTGELFF	TGCGCCAGCAGCCAAGATGGAGGGGCTAGTGCCTTCACCGGGGAGCTGTTTTTT
NA	11	TRBV6-6	many	TRBJ1-1	CASSWGDEAFF	TGTGCCAGCAGTTGGGGAGACGAAGCTTTCTTT
TRBD2	16	TRBV5-1	few	TRBJ2-1	CASSLGRESSYNEQFF	TGTGCCAGCAGTTTGGGGCGGGAGAGCTCCTACAATGAGCAGTTCTTC
NA	16	TRBV28	few	TRBJ2-7	CASSLVRSGGLYEQYF	TGTGCCAGCAGTTTGGTGAGGTCAGGGGGACTCTACGAGCAGTACTTC
NA	13	TRBV3-1	few	TRBJ2-5	CASSQDLGGTQYF	TGTGCCAGCAGCCAAGATCTCGGAGGGACCCAGTACTTC
NA	16	TRBV7-2	few	TRBJ2-2	CASSSWGVGHTGELFF	TGTGCCAGCAGCTCCTGGGGGGTAGGGCATACCGGGGAGCTGTTTTTT
TRBD2	17	TRBV15	NA	TRBJ2-7	CATSRDRGTSGTYEQYF	TGTGCCACCAGCAGAGATCGTGGGACTAGCGGAACCTACGAGCAGTACTTC
NA	16	TRBV20-1	NA	TRBJ1-2	CSARPQGIEINYGYTF	TGCAGTGCTAGGCCACAGGGAATAGAAATTAACTATGGCTACACCTTC
TRBD1	12	TRBV6-1	NA	TRBJ2-2	CASQGAAGELFF	TGTGCCAGCCAGGGGGCCGCCGGGGAGCTGTTTTTT
TRBD2	15	TRBV10-3	few	TRBJ2-7	CAISVGTNRLYEQYF	TGTGCCATCAGTGTCGGGACTAACCGCCTCTACGAGCAGTACTTC
TRBD1	15	TRBV28	once	TRBJ2-5	CASSHRGPRQETQYF	TGTGCCAGCAGCCACAGGGGACCTAGACAAGAGACCCAGTACTTC
NA	13	TRBV7-9	NA	TRBJ2-1	CASRGTGHNEQFF	TGTGCCAGTAGAGGTACAGGACACAATGAGCAGTTCTTC
TRBD2	16	TRBV2	NA	TRBJ2-1	CASSVRLAGLYNEQFF	TGTGCCAGCAGCGTACGGCTAGCGGGACTATACAATGAGCAGTTCTTC
TRBD2	15	TRBV18	few	TRBJ2-5	CASSPTSGSQETQYF	TGTGCCAGCTCACCAACTAGCGGAAGCCAAGAGACCCAGTACTTC
TRBD1	16	TRBV25-1	many	TRBJ2-3	CASSLRDRGPTDTQYF	TGTGCCAGCAGTCTCCGGGACAGGGGGCCCACAGATACGCAGTATTTT
NA	15	TRBV11-2	NA	TRBJ2-1	CASSRDSPRINEQFF	TGTGCCAGCAGCCGAGACAGTCCCAGAATCAATGAGCAGTTCTTC
NA	13	TRBV7-2	few	TRBJ2-5	CASSLMERETQYF	TGTGCCAGCAGCTTAATGGAGCGGGAGACCCAGTACTTC
NA	15	TRBV11-2	many	TRBJ2-1	CASSRQRASYNEQFF	TGTGCCAGCTCAAGACAGAGAGCATCCTACAATGAGCAGTTCTTC
NA	15	TRBV3-1	few	TRBJ1-3	CASSQVWQGGNTIYF	TGTGCCAGCAGCCAGGTTTGGCAGGGCGGAAACACCATATATTTT
NA	14	TRBV20-1	few	TRBJ1-2	CSARDPWALGGYTF	TGCAGTGCTAGAGATCCCTGGGCCCTCGGAGGCTACACCTTC
TRBD2	19	TRBV12-3/TRBV12-4	few	TRBJ2-5	CASSDIQPGLAGKGETQYF	TGTGCCAGCAGCGACATCCAACCGGGACTAGCGGGAAAGGGAGAGACCCAGTACTTC
TRBD2	13	TRBV29-1	few	TRBJ2-1	CSVEKLAGNEQFF	TGCAGCGTTGAAAAGCTAGCGGGGAATGAGCAGTTCTTC
TRBD2	16	TRBV12-3/TRBV12-4	NA	TRBJ2-2	CASSWGTSGNTGELFF	TGTGCCAGCTCTTGGGGGACTAGCGGGAACACCGGGGAGCTGTTTTTT
TRBD2	18	TRBV5-6	NA	TRBJ2-5	CASSLGDGLAGLQETQYF	TGTGCCAGCAGCTTGGGGGATGGGCTAGCGGGCCTCCAAGAGACCCAGTACTTC
NA	16	TRBV5-8	NA	TRBJ1-1	CASSGVGNLMNTEAFF	TGTGCCAGCAGCGGGGTGGGGAACTTGATGAACACTGAAGCTTTCTTT
TRBD1	14	TRBV11-2	many	TRBJ2-5	CASSSLRGRETQYF	TGTGCCAGCAGCTCCCTCAGGGGGCGAGAGACCCAGTACTTC
TRBD2	18	TRBV29-1	few	TRBJ2-3	CSVGGWTSGSGGTDTQYF	TGCAGCGTTGGCGGATGGACTAGCGGGAGTGGCGGCACAGATACGCAGTATTTT
NA	14	TRBV28	few	TRBJ1-2	CASSLRQVDDGYTF	TGTGCCAGCAGTCTGCGGCAGGTTGATGATGGCTACACCTTC
NA	15	TRBV27	NA	TRBJ2-2	CASSFDPRGTGELFF	TGTGCCAGCAGTTTTGATCCCCGGGGGACCGGGGAGCTGTTTTTT
NA	13	TRBV6-6	few	TRBJ2-7	CASRLPQEYEQYF	TGTGCCAGCAGACTTCCCCAGGAGTACGAGCAGTACTTC
TRBD2	16	TRBV6-4	NA	TRBJ2-3	CASSDSTSGGADTQYF	TGTGCCAGCAGTGACTCTACTAGCGGGGGTGCAGATACGCAGTATTTT
NA	16	TRBV6-5	few	TRBJ1-1	CASSYSMGTLNTEAFF	TGTGCCAGCAGTTACTCGATGGGGACATTGAACACTGAAGCTTTCTTT
TRBD1	15	TRBV7-9	few	TRBJ1-1	CASSSGGLVNTEAFF	TGTGCCAGCAGCTCAGGGGGACTGGTGAACACTGAAGCTTTCTTT
NA	14	TRBV12-3/TRBV12-4	NA	TRBJ2-5	CASRLEPAGETQYF	TGTGCCAGCAGATTAGAACCGGCCGGCGAGACCCAGTACTTC
TRBD1	16	TRBV7-2	NA	TRBJ2-5	CASSTNHRGRLETQYF	TGTGCCAGCAGCACAAATCACAGGGGGAGGCTCGAGACCCAGTACTTC
NA	12	TRBV3-1	few	TRBJ2-3	CASSQMGDTQYF	TGTGCCAGCAGCCAAATGGGGGATACGCAGTATTTT
NA	13	TRBV7-3	few	TRBJ2-3	CASSSARADTQYF	TGTGCCAGCAGCTCGGCACGGGCAGATACGCAGTATTTT
TRBD2	17	TRBV28	few	TRBJ2-5	CASSDGTSGPHRETQYF	TGTGCCAGCAGTGACGGGACTAGCGGACCTCATAGGGAGACCCAGTACTTC
TRBD2	19	TRBV5-1	NA	TRBJ2-3	CASSFGREPLYDGTDTQYF	TGCGCCAGCAGCTTCGGGCGGGAGCCTCTTTATGATGGGACAGATACGCAGTATTTT
NA	14	TRBV11-2	few	TRBJ1-5	CASSFGRDNQPQHF	TGTGCCAGCAGCTTCGGACGGGACAATCAGCCCCAGCATTTT
NA	12	TRBV15	many	TRBJ1-5	CATSGAGQPQHF	TGTGCCACCAGTGGGGCTGGGCAGCCCCAGCATTTT
NA	11	TRBV20-1	NA	TRBJ1-3	CRAQSGNTIYF	TGCAGGGCCCAATCTGGAAACACCATATATTTT
NA	11	TRBV7-9	NA	TRBJ2-5	CASSAGQFKYF	TGTGCCAGCAGCGCGGGACAGTTTAAGTACTTC
TRBD2	17	TRBV6-1	few	TRBJ2-3	CASSGPRAGVWGDTQYF	TGTGCCAGCAGTGGCCCGCGGGCGGGGGTGTGGGGAGATACGCAGTATTTT
NA	14	TRBV12-3/TRBV12-4	NA	TRBJ1-6	CASSLAGGFRPLHF	TGTGCCAGCAGTTTAGCAGGGGGATTTAGGCCCCTCCACTTT
NA	16	TRBV5-6	few	TRBJ1-1	CASSRELTELNTEAFF	TGTGCCAGCAGCCGGGAACTGACAGAGCTGAACACTGAAGCTTTCTTT
NA	17	TRBV7-6	NA	TRBJ2-2	CASSLGPGPSTTGELFF	TGTGCCAGCAGCTTAGGGCCGGGACCATCCACTACCGGGGAGCTGTTTTTT
NA	13	TRBV5-1	NA	TRBJ1-2	CASSSGFNYGYTF	TGCGCCAGCAGCTCAGGATTTAACTATGGCTACACCTTC
NA	13	TRBV6-1	NA	TRBJ2-5	CAARWGPRGTQYF	TGTGCCGCCCGTTGGGGCCCTCGAGGGACCCAGTACTTC
NA	12	TRBV7-2	many	TRBJ2-1	CASSLGINEQFF	TGTGCCAGCAGCCTAGGGATCAATGAGCAGTTCTTC
TRBD1	14	TRBV10-3	many	TRBJ2-1	CAIRTGTGTGEQFF	TGTGCCATCAGGACCGGGACAGGCACGGGTGAGCAGTTCTTC
TRBD1	12	TRBV29-1	NA	TRBJ2-7	CSVLTGGYEQYF	TGCAGCGTCCTGACAGGGGGGTACGAGCAGTACTTC
NA	15	TRBV5-1	few	TRBJ1-6	CASSLVVLGNSPLHF	TGCGCCAGCAGCTTGGTGGTATTGGGTAATTCACCCCTCCACTTT
TRBD1	17	TRBV6-5	NA	TRBJ2-1	CASRYGTGGNTYNEQFF	TGTGCCAGCAGATACGGGACAGGGGGCAACACCTACAATGAGCAGTTCTTC
NA	16	TRBV7-2	few	TRBJ2-1	CASSLAVGGGYNEQFF	TGTGCCAGCAGCTTAGCTGTCGGCGGAGGGTACAATGAGCAGTTCTTC
TRBD2	16	TRBV20-1	few	TRBJ2-7	CSARAPGTSGPYEQYF	TGCAGTGCTAGAGCCCCGGGGACTAGCGGACCCTACGAGCAGTACTTC